The 8 T cell receptor beta chains in this list originate from one sample, sequenced in a study of blood T cell repertoires in COVID-19. Produced via immunoSEQ multiplex PCR; TCRdb's table is partial and in-frame only. The data show some 230,000 clones, around 83% seen once. The sequenced sample consisted of peripheral blood. All receptors come from a woman in her forties or fifties with acute or convalescent COVID-19.

The chain links TRBV4-2 to TRBJ1-1, with 9 bases identical to TRBD1. Germline CDR1 LGHNA, CDR2 YNFKEQ. The CDR3 contains 16 residues. The ends lost 0 bases at V and 1 base at J; junction bases unmatched: 3. The CDR3 protein is CASSQDNRGRNTEAFF. As DNA, the CDR3 is TGTGCCAGCAGCCAAGATAACAGGGGGCGGAACACTGAAGCTTTCTTT.

V usage is TRBV7-3 and J usage is TRBJ1-2; D is undetermined. The CDR3 runs 15 residues. Germline V CDR1 and CDR2: SGHTA, FQGTGA. Trimming stripped 1 base from V and 3 bases from J, with 12 bases between. The CDR3 DNA is TGTGCCAGCAGCTTAAATGCAGGTCCATACTATGGCTACACCTTC. It codes for CASSLNAGPYYGYTF.

The chain has TRBV18 and TRBJ2-7; 7 positions agree with TRBD2. CDR1 KGHSH and CDR2 LQKENI come from the germline V gene. Trimming at V came to 1 base and at J to 2 bases, leaving 5 bases not matched to a gene. The CDR3 consists of 15 residues. The CDR3 loop is CASSPQRGDTYEQYF. CDR3 nucleotide sequence: TGTGCCAGCTCACCACAGCGGGGCGATACCTACGAGCAGTACTTC.

This chain connects TRBV25-1 to TRBJ2-7, with 7 bases that match TRBD2. The CDR3 totals 12 residues. Germline V gene lookup returns CDR1 MGHDK and CDR2 SYGVNS. The V and J ends lost 10 bases and 0 bases, in that order; junction bases with no gene match: 3. The CDR3 reads CATAGVSYEQYF. The CDR3 DNA reads as TGTGCCACCGCGGGGGTCTCCTACGAGCAGTACTTC.

A single count supports this clone. V is TRBV5-1 and J is TRBJ2-1, with 8 nucleotides matching TRBD1. The CDR3 covers 15 residues. Germline V gene sequence: CDR1 SGHRS, CDR2 YFSETQ. V shed 6 bases, J shed 7 bases, and the junction held 12 bases outside the gene matches. The CDR3 coding sequence is TGCGCCAGCACCCCAGCCGGCAGGGGGCTTAATGAGCAGTTCTTC. This gives the protein CASTPAGRGLNEQFF.

The chain is built from TRBV7-8 and TRBJ1-5, with 9 positions matching TRBD1. The CDR3 sequence is 14 residues long. V gave up 4 bases and J gave up 4 bases; unmatched junction bases: 2. Germline CDR1 reads SGHVS; CDR2 reads FQNEAQ. The CDR3 DNA reads TGTGCCAGCAGCTCGGACAGGGGTAATCAGCCCCAGCATTTT. Translated: CASSSDRGNQPQHF.

This sequence joins TRBV5-1 and TRBJ1-1; TRBD1 matches at 7 bases. V was clipped by 2 bases and J by 1 base; unmatched bases: 2. The germline gives CDR1 SGHRS, CDR2 YFSETQ. The CDR3 consists of 14 residues. The CDR3 region is CASSFQGENTEAFF. CDR3 sequence (DNA): TGCGCCAGCAGCTTCCAGGGGGAGAACACTGAAGCTTTCTTT.

The chain links TRBV15 to TRBJ2-1, with unresolved D. Trimming removed 0 bases at V and 0 bases at J, with 12 bases between. The CDR3 totals 17 residues. CDR1 LNHNV and CDR2 YYDKDF come from the germline V gene (reference sequence). The CDR3 spells CATSRDRLKSSYNEQFF. The CDR3 bases are TGTGCCACCAGCAGAGATAGACTGAAAAGCTCCTACAATGAGCAGTTCTTC.